This T cell receptor (beta chain) is drawn from a study of cytomegalovirus exposure and HLA in healthy donors. Repertoires were generated with immunoSEQ multiplex PCR, while TCRdb's copy carries only in-frame clones and drops some. This sample has 100,000 to 150,000 clones, with about 88% found just once. The receptor's source is a man aged 30-40 years in good health and CMV-seronegative. Sequencing input: PBMCs.

CDR3 loop: CASSQQSGRNYGYTF. The CDR3 nucleotides read TGTGCCAGCAGCCAACAATCAGGGAGGAACTATGGCTACACCTTC. The rearrangement uses TRBV14 and TRBJ1-2, with D maybe TRBD1 (5 bases). Looked up from germline, CDR1 is SGHDN and CDR2 is FVKESK. The CDR3 extends over 15 amino acids. V was pared by 2 bases and J by 2 bases, with 12 bases between.